A single sample is the source of the 11 T cell receptor beta chains below, sequenced in a study of T cell responses to AZD1222 COVID-19 vaccine. Produced via immunoSEQ multiplex PCR; TCRdb's table is partial and in-frame only. The sample shows about 260,000 clones, 90% to 95% of them seen only once. The starting material was peripheral blood, obtained on day 0 of AZD1222 vaccination. The receptors derive from an adult in good health.

The chain is built from TRBV6-2 or TRBV6-3 and TRBJ1-1; D is perhaps TRBD1 (6 bases). Germline CDR1 MNHEY, CDR2 SVGEGT. With 2 bases removed from V and 1 base from J, the gap between germline ends came to 8 bases. The CDR3 is made up of 14 amino acids. The CDR3 spells CASSYGQPNTEAFF. The DNA for the CDR3 is TGTGCCAGCAGTTACGGACAGCCGAACACTGAAGCTTTCTTT.

This chain uses TRBV4-2 with TRBJ2-1; D remains ambiguous. Germline CDR1 LGHNA, CDR2 YNFKEQ. There are 17 residues in the CDR3. The ends were cut back, 0 bases at V and 3 bases at J, with 15 bases in the middle. CDR3 coding DNA: TGTGCCAGCAGCCAAGATCTAGGTAGTGTCAGCTACAATGAGCAGTTCTTC. It specifies CASSQDLGSVSYNEQFF.

J is TRBJ2-7 and V is TRBV7-2; TRBD2 aligns across 11 bases. This CDR3 comprises 15 residues. V trimming: 0 bases; J trimming: 4 bases; junction bases outside the gene matches: 2. Germline CDR1 reads SGHTA; CDR2 reads FQGNSA. The CDR3 protein is CASSLATSGKYEQYF. The CDR3 coding sequence is TGTGCCAGCAGCTTAGCGACTAGCGGGAAATACGAGCAGTACTTC.

The chain employs TRBV28 and TRBJ2-1, with no clear D. The CDR3 contains 15 residues. V was shortened by 6 bases and J by 7 bases, with 19 bases between the two germline ends. The germline V gene has CDR1 MDHEN and CDR2 SYDVKM. This CDR3 reads CASSPLGPGRNEQFF. The CDR3 DNA sequence: TGTGCCAGCAGCCCTCTAGGGCCAGGCCGGAATGAGCAGTTCTTC.

This chain joins TRBV18 and TRBJ1-5; 12 bases line up with TRBD1. V was clipped by 4 bases and J by 3 bases; unmatched bases: 10. This CDR3 has 18 amino acids. CDR1 is KGHSH, CDR2 LQKENI, per germline. CDR3 in amino acids: CASSRIGTGGGINQPQHF. The CDR3 DNA sequence: TGTGCCAGCTCACGAATCGGGACAGGGGGCGGGATCAATCAGCCCCAGCATTTT.

The CDR3 region has the DNA TGTGCCAGCAGCTTATGGAGAACAGGACCTTTCAATGAGCAGTTCTTC. It translates to CASSLWRTGPFNEQFF. The gene calls are TRBV7-9 and TRBJ2-1, with D perhaps matching TRBD1 (5 bases). Trimming cost V 2 bases and J 6 bases, with 17 bases left between them. There are 16 residues in the CDR3. CDR1 is SEHNR, CDR2 FQNEAQ, per germline (reference sequence).

As regards this clone: Other DNA sequences of this sample code for an identical CDR3. The gene calls are TRBV3-1 (or the pseudogene TRBV3-2) and TRBJ2-2; D remains unclear. Germline assignment: CDR1 LGHDT and CDR2 YNNKEL (reference sequence). The CDR3 extends over 14 amino acids. Trimming shortened V by 1 base and J by 6 bases, and 9 bases separated the two germline ends. DNA of the CDR3: TGTGCCAGCAGCCAAGTTGGTGGCGCCGGGGAGCTGTTTTTT. Protein: CASSQVGGAGELFF.

This clone appeared a single time. This sequence joins TRBV29-1 and TRBJ1-4; 7 positions match TRBD1. Germline trimming cut 7 bases from V and 5 bases from J; bases unmatched to any gene: 7. This CDR3 comprises 13 residues. Germline CDR1 reads SQVTM; CDR2 reads ANQGSEA. The CDR3 sequence is CSARQGSNEKLFF. The CDR3 DNA sequence: TGCAGCGCCAGACAGGGATCCAATGAAAAACTGTTTTTT. Combining the CDR3 with reference TRBV29-1 and TRBJ1-4 gives the whole variable domain SAVISQKPSRDICQRGTSLTIQCQVDSQVTMMFWYRQQPGQSLTLIATANQGSEATYESGFVIDKFPISRPNLTFSTLTVSNMSPEDSSIYLCSARQGSNEKLFFGSGTQLSVL.

The J gene is TRBJ2-7, the V gene TRBV5-1, with D perhaps TRBD2 (5 bases). Germline V lookup: CDR1 SGHRS, CDR2 YFSETQ. This CDR3 contains 15 residues. Trimming removed 0 bases at V and 0 bases at J, with 10 bases between. The CDR3 loop is CASSLGGDGSYEQYF. Written as DNA, the CDR3 is TGCGCCAGCAGCTTGGGGGGAGACGGCTCCTACGAGCAGTACTTC. The complete variable domain, with remaining parts taken from reference TRBV5-1 and TRBJ2-7, reads KAGVTQTPRYLIKTRGQQVTLSCSPISGHRSVSWYQQTPGQGLQFLFEYFSETQRNKGNFPGRFSGRQFSNSRSEMNVSTLELGDSALYLCASSLGGDGSYEQYFGPGTRLTVT.

The chain employs TRBV7-3 and TRBJ2-1; D is undetermined. The ends were cut back, 3 bases at V and 5 bases at J, with 11 bases in the middle. Germline V lookup: CDR1 SGHTA, CDR2 FQGTGA. The CDR3 has 14 amino acids. DNA of the CDR3: TGTGCCAGCAGCTTTTCCGGGTCAAACAATGAGCAGTTCTTC. Translation gives CASSFSGSNNEQFF.

This chain links TRBV19 with TRBJ2-5; 7 bases line up with TRBD1. Trimming removed 7 bases from V and 7 bases from J; junction bases left unmatched: 9. The CDR3 totals 13 residues. The germline CDR1 and CDR2 sequences are LNHDA and SQIVND (reference sequence). The CDR3 spells CASTPGQMGTQYF. Written as DNA, the CDR3 is TGTGCCAGTACCCCGGGACAGATGGGGACCCAGTACTTC.